Listed below are T cell receptor beta chains from one sample, sequenced in a study of blood T cell repertoires in COVID-19. Method: immunoSEQ multiplex PCR; TCRdb's copy keeps in-frame clones and lacks some. The repertoire holds 100,000 to 150,000 clones, approximately 84% seen once, with roughly a sixth in the top ten. The sample consisted of peripheral blood. All receptors derive from a woman over 75 with acute or convalescent COVID-19. The conserved cysteine and the conserved F or W are not part of the CDR3 here. Fields, in order: J gene, V gene, CDR3 protein.

TRBJ2-1,TRBV4-1,ASSQGLRASGGYEQF
TRBJ1-2,TRBV9,ASSPADSNYGYT
TRBJ2-1,TRBV2,ASSERDLASSYNEQF
TRBJ2-5,TRBV30,AWMLDKGGSQETQY
TRBJ2-1,TRBV12-3/TRBV12-4,ASSFSWDNEQF
TRBJ2-7,TRBV30,AWRTPYVGTGGRVPQY
TRBJ1-2,TRBV12-3/TRBV12-4,ASGPGTPFYT
TRBJ1-2,TRBV21-1,ASLRDTAGGGWVNYGYT
TRBJ2-7,TRBV6-5,ASSYLGQGAYEQY
TRBJ2-7,TRBV12-5,ASGLSGTKGYEQY
TRBJ2-5,TRBV24-1,ATSDLGPGGQETQY
TRBJ2-7,TRBV5-1,ASSFAGKTYEQY
TRBJ1-1,TRBV7-2,ASSLVYRNTEAF
TRBJ1-1,TRBV5-6,ASSLALANTEAF
TRBJ1-1,TRBV27,ASSLSPPGTGISRMNTEAF
TRBJ1-2,TRBV12-3/TRBV12-4,ATKNRGHYGYT
TRBJ1-6,TRBV15,ATTWTANSPLH
TRBJ2-1,TRBV19,ASSLGGGRGNEQF
TRBJ2-7,TRBV7-9,ASSLPQGRTRDYEQY
TRBJ2-5,TRBV5-1,ASSLRQANQETQY
TRBJ2-1,TRBV5-4,ASSLVAGGRNEQF
TRBJ2-7,TRBV6-1,ASSEVSGGGSHEQY
TRBJ2-7,TRBV7-2,ASSLLQGGYEQY
TRBJ2-1,TRBV6-2/TRBV6-3,ASSYGLAGKQLEQF
TRBJ2-3,TRBV11-3,ASSLQGLVSDTQY
TRBJ1-4,TRBV3-1/TRBV3-2,ASSQNYGTGVEKLF
TRBJ1-4,TRBV30,AWTRSTGGNEKLF
TRBJ2-7,TRBV7-2,ASSLGLAPREQY
TRBJ1-2,TRBV5-1,ASSGGADTFYGYT
TRBJ1-1,TRBV5-1,ASSTGQGVSEAF
TRBJ1-6,TRBV2,ASRRTGSHNSPLH
TRBJ1-1,TRBV6-6,ASTPRRGNTEAF
TRBJ1-3,TRBV6-6,ASKLTADSGNTIY
TRBJ1-5,TRBV30,AWSTGQPQH
TRBJ1-1,TRBV5-5,ASTGLNMNTEAF
TRBJ2-7,TRBV6-5,ASRPLEGAYEQY
TRBJ2-1,TRBV7-9,ASSLTGLDNNEQF
TRBJ1-1,TRBV7-2,ASSLSGVVMNTEAF
TRBJ1-2,TRBV7-9,AVPRAGANYGYT
TRBJ2-2,TRBV7-8,ASSPPGAGELF
TRBJ1-2,TRBV5-5,ASGPGPRGYGYT
TRBJ2-7,TRBV29-1,SVGPGGLYEQY
TRBJ2-7,TRBV4-3,ASSQDRWATYEQY
TRBJ1-1,TRBV30,AWSEDRLNTEAF
TRBJ1-2,TRBV15,ATSRDWGQGFNGYT
TRBJ2-2,TRBV5-1,ASSLGGAGELF
TRBJ2-3,TRBV18,ASSPRRQGFTDTQY
TRBJ2-1,TRBV3-1/TRBV3-2,ASSRDRGSYNEQF
TRBJ2-3,TRBV5-1,ASSPGQGTSTDTQY
TRBJ2-4,TRBV18,ASSPPSTGNIQY
TRBJ1-1,TRBV5-1,ASSSQGQNTEAF
TRBJ1-4,TRBV5-1,ASSFSGGDEKLF
TRBJ2-5,TRBV15,ATSREVGHPQETQY